The TCR beta chain described here comes from a study of CD8 T cells in ankylosing spondylitis. Study outcomes and limitations: Researchers reportedly found disease-linked clones significantly enriched in matched ankylosing spondylitis synovial fluid. The disease-linked clones had a CD8+ phenotype and low blood frequencies. Past studies reported some motif variants in reactive arthritis synovial fluid and blood.

Germline CDR1 and CDR2: SGHTA and FQGTGA. The CDR3 contains 16 residues. Trimming removed 1 base from V and 0 bases from J, with 11 bases in between. By quantitative 5'-RACE with molecular barcodes, the TCR beta libraries were made. TCRdb itself ran the 5' RACE reads through MiXCR, one entry per CDR3 protein. The table records about 150,000 distinct CDR3 sequences, 30% to 35% of them present only once. This clonotype was seen just once. As yet, its antigen is unknown. The receptor comes from a male donor with ankylosing spondylitis. The specimen sequenced was synovial fluid, either unsorted or a sorted T cell fraction (not recorded which). The rearrangement links TRBV7-3 to TRBJ2-3; D may be TRBD2 (6 bases). In DNA, the CDR3 is TGTGCCAGCAGCTTAAGAGGAGGGCCTAGCACAGATACGCAGTATTTT. It encodes CASSLRGGPSTDTQYF. Filled out from reference TRBV7-3 and TRBJ2-3, the complete variable domain reads GAGVSQTPSNKVTEKGKYVELRCDPISGHTALYWYRQSLGQGPEFLIYFQGTGAADDSGLPNDRFFAVRPEGSVSTLKIQRTERGDSAVYLCASSLRGGPSTDTQYFGPGTRLTVL.